The clone carrying this TCR beta chain was observed at least ten times. Its antigen remains unknown. The data were taken from a study of response to subunit inactivated influenza vaccine. V gave up 2 bases and J gave up 8 bases, with 16 bases separating them. CDR1 is LGHNA and CDR2 is YNFKEQ in the germline V gene. CDR3 length: 16 amino acids. In TCRdb, the RT-PCR reads were re-called with MiXCR into one record per CDR3 protein. The repertoire consists of about 180,000 distinct CDR3 sequences, with 7.5% to 10% occurring once and the leading ten covering roughly 10%. Overall study findings and caveats: After each seasonal influenza vaccination, few new T cells are recruited, the authors suggested.

The starting material was non-naive T cells sorted from PBMCs, obtained on the day of vaccination. This receptor was taken from a man in his fifties who received an inactivated influenza vaccine. The genes are TRBV4-2 and TRBJ1-6; maybe TRBD1 (5 bases). Here the CDR3 reads CASSQFLQGGDSPLHF. CDR3 bases: TGTGCCAGCAGCCAATTCCTTCAGGGTGGGGATTCACCCCTCCACTTT.